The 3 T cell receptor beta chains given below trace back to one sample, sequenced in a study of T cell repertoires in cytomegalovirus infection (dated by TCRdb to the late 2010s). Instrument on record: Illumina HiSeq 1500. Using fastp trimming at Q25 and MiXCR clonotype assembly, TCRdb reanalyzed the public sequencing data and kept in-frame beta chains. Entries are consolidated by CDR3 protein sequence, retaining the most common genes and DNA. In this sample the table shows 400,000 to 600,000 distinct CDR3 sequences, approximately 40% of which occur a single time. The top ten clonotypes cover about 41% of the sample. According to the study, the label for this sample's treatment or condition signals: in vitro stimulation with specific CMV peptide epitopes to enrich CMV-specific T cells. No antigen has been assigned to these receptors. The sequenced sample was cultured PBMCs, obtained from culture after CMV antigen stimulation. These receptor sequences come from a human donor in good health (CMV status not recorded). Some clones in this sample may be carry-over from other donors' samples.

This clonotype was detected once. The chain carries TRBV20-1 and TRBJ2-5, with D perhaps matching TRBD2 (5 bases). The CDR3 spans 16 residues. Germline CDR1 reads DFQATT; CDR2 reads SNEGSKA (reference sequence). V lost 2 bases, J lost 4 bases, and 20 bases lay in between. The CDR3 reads CSARLVSPGSSETQYF. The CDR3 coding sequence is TGCAGTGCTAGATTGGTTAGCCCGGGGTCCTCAGAGACCCAGTACTTC.

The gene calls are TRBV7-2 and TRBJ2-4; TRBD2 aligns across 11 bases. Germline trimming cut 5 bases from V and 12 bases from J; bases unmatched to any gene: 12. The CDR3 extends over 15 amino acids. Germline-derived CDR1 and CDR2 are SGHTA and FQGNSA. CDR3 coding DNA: TGTGCCAGCAGCCTCGGGACTAGCGGTCAAGGGAGTCAGTACTTC. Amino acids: CASSLGTSGQGSQYF.

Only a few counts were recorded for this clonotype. This CDR3 reads CASSQGQASGNTIYF. The DNA for the CDR3 is TGCGCCAGCAGCCAAGGACAGGCCTCTGGAAACACCATATATTTT. The chain links TRBV4-1 to TRBJ1-3; perhaps TRBD1 as D (6 bases). The germline gives CDR1 MGHRA, CDR2 YSYEKL. CDR3 length: 15 residues. With 1 base removed from V and 0 bases from J, the gap between germline ends came to 7 bases.